This entry lists 31 T cell receptor beta chains sequenced from one sample in a study of shared clonotypes between healthy human individuals. Sequencing was performed with immunoSEQ multiplex PCR; in TCRdb, only in-frame clones are kept and a portion is missing. The sample lists about 670,000 clones, around 72% occurring once. Material: memory CD4+ T cells sorted from blood. Subset described: CD45RA-negative fraction. These receptors all stem from a woman aged 30 to 39 in good health.

This clone showed up just a few times. The V gene is TRBV6-4, the J gene TRBJ2-7, with TRBD2 matching over 9 bases. The germline CDR1 and CDR2 sequences are MRHNA and SNTAGT. Unmatched junction bases numbered 11, after V lost 5 bases and J lost 0 bases. CDR3 size: 17 residues. The CDR3 DNA is TGTGCCAGCAGTCGACTAGCGGAGGGCCTAAGCTCCTACGAGCAGTACTTC. It codes for CASSRLAEGLSSYEQYF.

The rearrangement links TRBV15 to TRBJ2-2; 11 bases fit TRBD1. J lost 5 bases, V lost 1 base, and 3 bases had no gene match. Germline V CDR1 and CDR2: LNHNV, YYDKDF (reference sequence). This CDR3 spans 16 amino acids. The chain's CDR3 is CATSRVWDRGTGELFF. The CDR3 coding sequence is TGTGCCACCAGCAGAGTCTGGGACAGGGGGACCGGGGAGCTGTTTTTT. Full variable domain (outside the CDR3, taken from reference TRBV15 and TRBJ2-2): DAMVIQNPRYQVTQFGKPVTLSCSQTLNHNVMYWYQQKSSQAPKLLFHYYDKDFNNEADTPDNFQSRRPNTSFCFLDIRSPGLGDTAMYLCATSRVWDRGTGELFFGEGSRLTVL.

The chain has TRBV27 and TRBJ1-1; 8 bases are shared with TRBD1. Germline CDR1 is MNHEY and CDR2 is SMNVEV (reference sequence). The CDR3 loop spans 14 amino acids. V shed 2 bases and J 5 bases; nucleotides not matched to a gene: 4. The CDR3 DNA sequence: TGTGCCAGCAGTTTAAGGACAGGGAGGACTGAAGCTTTCTTT. The encoded protein is CASSLRTGRTEAFF.

The chain couples TRBV7-9 to TRBJ2-5; 14 bases match TRBD2. In germline, CDR1 is SEHNR, CDR2 FQNEAQ (reference sequence). J was trimmed by 5 bases and V by 4 bases; bases with no gene match: 6. This CDR3 is built from 16 residues. The CDR3 region is CASSSMGLAGEETQYF. The CDR3 nucleotides are TGTGCCAGCAGCTCAATGGGACTAGCGGGAGAGGAGACCCAGTACTTC.

The chain employs TRBV5-1 and TRBJ2-7; D unclear. Germline V lookup: CDR1 SGHRS, CDR2 YFSETQ. This CDR3 is 14 amino acids long. The V end was cut by 0 bases, the J end by 5 bases, with 12 bases between. The chain's CDR3 is CASSLERTRDEQYF. The CDR3 DNA reads as TGCGCCAGCAGCTTGGAGAGGACCCGGGACGAGCAGTACTTC.

The rearrangement joins TRBV7-6 to TRBJ2-3; 13 nucleotides align to TRBD2. The germline gives CDR1 SGHVS, CDR2 FNYEAQ. V gave up 5 bases and J gave up 1 base; unmatched junction bases: 3. This CDR3 spans 16 amino acids. CDR3 DNA: TGTGCCAGCAGCCGGACTAGCGGGAGTGGCACAGATACGCAGTATTTT. As protein: CASSRTSGSGTDTQYF.

The chain joins TRBV15 to TRBJ1-6, with D possibly being TRBD1 (5 bases). The CDR3 loop spans 15 amino acids. Germline loops: CDR1 LNHNV, CDR2 YYDKDF (reference sequence). Trimming cost V 0 bases and J 7 bases, with 10 bases left between them. CDR3 DNA sequence: TGTGCCACCAGCAGAGATTTAGGGGACAATTCACCCCTCCACTTT. Amino acids: CATSRDLGDNSPLHF.

The chain recombines TRBV5-4 with TRBJ2-7; 12 nucleotides agree with TRBD2. The J segment lost 2 bases and the V segment lost 2 bases, leaving 2 bases of the junction unmatched. Germline V gives CDR1 SGHNT, CDR2 YYREEE (reference sequence). CDR3 length equals 15 residues. CDR3 in amino acids: CASSLSSGRAYEQYF. As DNA, the CDR3 is TGTGCCAGCAGCTTATCTAGCGGGAGGGCCTACGAGCAGTACTTC.

V usage is TRBV7-2 and J usage is TRBJ1-3; no clear D. Per the germline V gene, CDR1 is SGHTA and CDR2 is FQGNSA. This CDR3 spans 14 amino acids. Trimming left V 3 bases short and J 1 base short, with 7 bases between. In DNA form, the CDR3 reads TGTGCCAGCAGCTTTCAAGGATCTGGAAACACCATATATTTT. Its translation is CASSFQGSGNTIYF.

This chain joins TRBV14 and TRBJ2-5; 9 bases agree with TRBD2. Germline CDR1 and CDR2: SGHDN and FVKESK. Trimming cost V 1 base and J 4 bases; bases outside gene matches: 10. The CDR3 loop spans 17 amino acids. CDR3 in amino acids: CASSQGGSSGIGETQYF. The CDR3 nucleotides read TGTGCCAGCAGCCAAGGCGGTTCTAGCGGGATCGGAGAGACCCAGTACTTC.

This clone occurred a few times. The chain links TRBV28 to TRBJ1-4, with D perhaps TRBD1 (5 bases). V lost 6 bases and J 7 bases, leaving 15 bases between the germline ends. The germline V gene has CDR1 MDHEN and CDR2 SYDVKM. The CDR3 is 14 amino acids. CDR3 in amino acids: CASRSRQGFEKLFF. The CDR3 DNA follows: TGTGCCAGCAGGTCGCGGCAGGGCTTTGAAAAACTGTTTTTT.

The DNA of the CDR3 is TGTGCCAGCAGTGCGGAGAAGGGGGATGAGCAGTTCTTC. It is translated as CASSAEKGDEQFF. The genes are TRBV25-1 and TRBJ2-1, with TRBD1 as a possible D gene (6 bases). The V end lost 4 bases, the J end lost 8 bases, and 12 bases lay between the germline ends. The CDR3 contains 13 residues. Per the germline V gene, CDR1 is MGHDK and CDR2 is SYGVNS.

The V gene is TRBV11-1, the J gene TRBJ2-7, with TRBD2 identical over 11 bases. The CDR3 is made up of 16 amino acids. The germline V gene encodes CDR1 SGHAT and CDR2 FQDESV (reference sequence). V lost 5 bases and J lost 7; bases outside the gene matches: 13. The CDR3 reads CASSRQVSGRAGEQYF. The CDR3 bases are TGTGCCAGCAGCCGCCAGGTTAGCGGGAGGGCAGGTGAGCAGTACTTC. The whole variable domain, remainder taken from reference TRBV11-1 and TRBJ2-7, is EAEVAQSPRYKITEKSQAVAFWCDPISGHATLYWYRQILGQGPELLVQFQDESVVDDSQLPKDRFSAERLKGVDSTLKIQPAELGDSAMYLCASSRQVSGRAGEQYFGPGTRLTVT.

This clone was observed at least ten times. Other DNA sequences in the same sample also yield this CDR3. The V and J genes are TRBV28 and TRBJ2-3, with 8 bases lining up with TRBD2. There are 16 residues in the CDR3. The germline CDR1 and CDR2 sequences are MDHEN and SYDVKM. V trimming: 2 bases; J trimming: 1 base; junction bases outside the gene matches: 5. The CDR3 sequence is CASSLSGRGRTDTQYF. CDR3 in DNA: TGTGCCAGCAGTTTAAGCGGGAGAGGGCGCACAGATACGCAGTATTTT.

This clone has just a few counts. V is TRBV30 and J is TRBJ1-2, with D possibly being TRBD1 (5 bases). With 5 bases removed from V and 8 bases from J, the gap between germline ends came to 15 bases. The CDR3 is made up of 12 amino acids. Looked up from germline, CDR1 is GTSNPN and CDR2 is SVGIG (reference sequence). This chain's CDR3 is CAWHQGTYGYTF. CDR3 bases: TGTGCCTGGCACCAGGGAACCTACGGCTACACCTTC.

This sequence joins TRBV27 and TRBJ1-1; no definite D call. The CDR3 extends over 14 amino acids. CDR1 and CDR2 from the germline V gene are MNHEY and SMNVEV (reference sequence). Trimming took off 6 bases at V and 6 bases at J, with 17 bases between the two ends. The CDR3 DNA reads TGTGCCAGCAGGGGAGCAGGCGTATTGGCTGAAGCTTTCTTT. Amino acids: CASRGAGVLAEAFF.

The chain joins TRBV30 to TRBJ2-5, with 13 bases lining up with TRBD2. This CDR3 is 14 amino acids long. The ends lost 0 bases at V and 5 bases at J; junction bases unmatched: 0. Germline CDR1 GTSNPN, CDR2 SVGIG (reference sequence). The CDR3 loop is CAWSVTSGRETQYF. DNA of the CDR3: TGTGCCTGGAGTGTGACTAGCGGGAGGGAGACCCAGTACTTC.

The chain couples TRBV4-1 to TRBJ2-2, with 8 positions matching TRBD2. The V gene's germline CDR1 is MGHRA and CDR2 YSYEKL. V lost 5 bases and J lost 4; bases outside the gene matches: 6. The CDR3 extends over 15 amino acids. Written as DNA, the CDR3 is TGCGCCAGCAGCGAGAATAGCGGGATCACCGGGGAGCTGTTTTTT. Translating it yields CASSENSGITGELFF.

The chain uses TRBV28 and TRBJ2-1; TRBD2 is a possible D gene (6 bases). CDR1 is MDHEN and CDR2 is SYDVKM in the germline V gene. The length of the CDR3 is 11 residues. Trimming removed 6 bases from V and 10 bases from J, with 10 bases in between. CDR3 protein: CASSGSGEQFF. The DNA for the CDR3 is TGTGCCAGCAGCGGGAGCGGGGAGCAGTTCTTC.

The chain carries TRBV11-3 and TRBJ1-1; D is undetermined. The germline gives CDR1 SGHNT, CDR2 YENEEA. The CDR3 has 15 amino acids. V lost 5 bases, J lost 0 bases, and 13 bases lay in between. CDR3 DNA: TGTGCCAGCAGCCCCTCGGGGAGTTTGAACACTGAAGCTTTCTTT. Its protein product is CASSPSGSLNTEAFF.

V is TRBV5-4 and J is TRBJ2-3; 9 bases align to TRBD2. Germline V CDR1 and CDR2: SGHNT, YYREEE (reference sequence). The CDR3 contains 14 residues. Germline trimming cut 9 bases from V and 2 bases from J; bases unmatched to any gene: 7. The CDR3 nucleotides read TGTGCCACTCGGACTAGCGCCTACACAGATACGCAGTATTTT. Its translation is CATRTSAYTDTQYF.

The gene calls are TRBV28 and TRBJ2-3; D gene uncertain. This CDR3 is built from 14 residues. Trimming took 5 bases from V and 0 from J, leaving 9 bases between them. Germline loops: CDR1 MDHEN, CDR2 SYDVKM. The CDR3 sequence: CASSIPDSTDTQYF. The DNA for the CDR3 is TGTGCCAGCAGTATCCCGGACAGCACAGATACGCAGTATTTT. Full variable domain (outside the CDR3, taken from reference TRBV28 and TRBJ2-3): DVKVTQSSRYLVKRTGEKVFLECVQDMDHENMFWYRQDPGLGLRLIYFSYDVKMKEKGDIPEGYSVSREKKERFSLILESASTNQTSMYLCASSIPDSTDTQYFGPGTRLTVL.

The chain links TRBV28 to TRBJ1-2, with 10 positions matching TRBD1. CDR3 size: 17 residues. The germline CDR1 and CDR2 sequences are MDHEN and SYDVKM. V was clipped by 3 bases and J by 8 bases; unmatched bases: 15. The CDR3 protein is CASSFYPMTGGARGYTF. The CDR3 region has the DNA TGTGCCAGCAGTTTTTACCCGATGACAGGGGGCGCTCGGGGCTACACCTTC.

J is TRBJ2-2 and V is TRBV6-4, with D tentatively TRBD2 (5 bases). With 4 bases removed from V and 5 bases from J, the gap between germline ends came to 11 bases. The CDR3 is made up of 14 amino acids. Germline CDR1 and CDR2: MRHNA and SNTAGT. The CDR3 coding sequence is TGTGCCAGCAGTGCCCTCGGAGGAACCGGGGAGCTGTTTTTT. Translation gives CASSALGGTGELFF.

The V gene is TRBV29-1, the J gene TRBJ2-3; D is possibly TRBD2 (5 bases). Deletions cut 3 bases from V and 1 base from J, with 11 bases between. Germline CDR1 is SQVTM and CDR2 is ANQGSEA. The CDR3 runs to 14 residues. DNA of the CDR3: TGCAGCGTTGACTTGGGAGCTGGCACAGATACGCAGTATTTT. Its protein product is CSVDLGAGTDTQYF.

This clone turned up a few times. The J gene is TRBJ2-5, the V gene TRBV6-6, with 9 bases fitting TRBD2. CDR1 and CDR2 (germline): MNHNY, SVGAGI (reference sequence). V lost 5 bases and J lost 5; bases outside the gene matches: 9. The CDR3 covers 15 residues. CDR3 loop: CASSPPGTSLETQYF. In DNA, the CDR3 is TGTGCCAGCAGTCCGCCCGGGACTAGCCTCGAGACCCAGTACTTC.

This clone was seen a few times. This chain joins TRBV6-5 and TRBJ2-3, with 7 positions matching TRBD1. The germline V gene has CDR1 MNHEY and CDR2 SVGAGI. The V gene end was trimmed by 6 bases and the J gene end by 0 bases; junction bases not matched to a gene: 6. This CDR3 is 15 amino acids long. This chain's CDR3 is CASSHRGTSTDTQYF. The CDR3 DNA reads TGTGCCAGCAGCCACAGGGGCACAAGCACAGATACGCAGTATTTT.

The chain is built from TRBV20-1 and TRBJ1-4; 7 bases agree with TRBD1. With 1 base clipped from V and 13 bases from J, the junction kept 3 bases outside the gene matches. Germline V gene data show CDR1 as DFQATT and CDR2 as SNEGSKA (reference sequence). This CDR3 is 11 amino acids long. The CDR3 reads CSARGTGGLFF. CDR3 bases: TGCAGTGCTAGAGGGACAGGCGGACTGTTTTTT.

This clone was seen more than once but under ten times. The chain has TRBV14 and TRBJ2-2; 7 positions match TRBD1. This CDR3 has 15 amino acids. The V gene end was trimmed by 4 bases and the J gene end by 0 bases; junction bases not matched to a gene: 2. Germline CDR1 reads SGHDN; CDR2 reads FVKESK. CDR3 loop: CASSLGTANTGELFF. The CDR3 coding sequence is TGTGCCAGCAGCCTCGGGACAGCGAACACCGGGGAGCTGTTTTTT.

The chain has TRBV19 and TRBJ2-1, with D unresolved. The CDR3 contains 14 residues. From germline, CDR1 is LNHDA and CDR2 SQIVND (reference sequence). V was shortened by 3 bases and J by 0 bases, with 6 bases between the two germline ends. CDR3 DNA: TGTGCCAGTAGTATGACACTCTCCTACAATGAGCAGTTCTTC. This encodes CASSMTLSYNEQFF.

The V and J genes are TRBV28 and TRBJ1-5; no clear D. Trimming left V 6 bases short and J 0 bases short, with 12 bases between. Looked up from germline, CDR1 is MDHEN and CDR2 is SYDVKM. CDR3 length: 15 residues. CDR3 sequence (DNA): TGTGCCAGCAGACTCTCCGCGGGTAGCAATCAGCCCCAGCATTTT. Amino acid sequence: CASRLSAGSNQPQHF.